These 20 T cell receptor beta chains share one sample of origin, sequenced in a study of response to subunit inactivated influenza vaccine. TCRdb analysed the RT-PCR reads with MiXCR anew, one entry per CDR3 protein. The table has about 500,000 distinct CDR3 sequences, more than 15% seen once. Material: CD4+ T cells sorted from PBMCs, obtained less than 30 months after vaccination. These receptors were taken from a man aged 45-69 years who received an inactivated influenza vaccine.

The table lists this clonotype with many counts. V gene TRBV6-5 combines with J gene TRBJ2-5; maybe TRBD1 (5 bases). Trimming left V 0 bases short and J 5 bases short, with 10 bases between. Germline CDR1 and CDR2: MNHEY and SVGAGI. The CDR3 consists of 14 residues. DNA for the CDR3: TGTGCCAGCAGTTACTCCGCAGGGCGTGAGACCCAGTACTTC. It translates to CASSYSAGRETQYF.

This clonotype has more than one count but fewer than ten. The rearrangement joins TRBV24-1 to TRBJ2-5; 9 bases match TRBD1. V was pared by 3 bases and J by 5 bases, with 6 bases of the junction left unmatched. This CDR3 has 15 amino acids. The germline V gene has CDR1 KGHDR and CDR2 SFDVKD. DNA for the CDR3: TGTGCCACCAGTGATGAGGGACAGGGCAGGGAGACCCAGTACTTC. This gives the protein CATSDEGQGRETQYF.

V gene TRBV5-6 combines with J gene TRBJ1-1, with D tentatively TRBD1 (6 bases). CDR3 length: 14 residues. Germline V gives CDR1 SGHDT, CDR2 YYEEEE. V lost 1 base to trimming and J lost 7 bases, with 14 bases between them. This chain's CDR3 is CASSLLGGRVEAFF. CDR3 nucleotides: TGTGCCAGCAGCTTGTTGGGGGGGCGGGTTGAAGCTTTCTTT.

V is TRBV11-2 and J is TRBJ1-1; D not resolved. Trimming left V 1 base short and J 1 base short, with 7 bases between. This CDR3 is built from 14 residues. Germline V gene sequence: CDR1 SGHAT, CDR2 FQNNGV. The CDR3 reads CASSLGHRNTEAFF. CDR3 bases: TGTGCCAGCAGCTTAGGCCACAGGAACACTGAAGCTTTCTTT.

The gene calls are TRBV20-1 and TRBJ2-5; possibly TRBD2 for D (6 bases). Trimming took off 3 bases at V and 4 bases at J, with 12 bases between the two ends. CDR1 DFQATT and CDR2 SNEGSKA come from the germline V gene (reference sequence). The CDR3 loop spans 13 amino acids. CDR3 amino acids: CSARGEVRETQYF. CDR3 coding DNA: TGCAGTGCTAGGGGGGAGGTACGAGAGACCCAGTACTTC.

This clonotype showed up many times. The rearrangement joins TRBV12-3 or TRBV12-4 to TRBJ2-3; the D gene is possibly TRBD2 (5 bases). V lost 3 bases and J 2 bases, leaving 9 bases between the germline ends. This CDR3 contains 14 residues. CDR3 loop: CASSFSGDTDTQYF. CDR3 nucleotides: TGTGCCAGCAGTTTCTCCGGGGACACAGATACGCAGTATTTT.

This clonotype has just one count. V and J are TRBV25-1 and TRBJ1-6; TRBD1 matches 9 bases. This CDR3 has 14 amino acids. From germline, CDR1 is MGHDK and CDR2 SYGVNS. V gave up 4 bases and J gave up 8 bases; unmatched junction bases: 3. CDR3 nucleotides: TGTGCCAGCAGTGGACAGGGGGGATATTCACCCCTCCACTTT. Translated: CASSGQGGYSPLHF.

The chain uses TRBV6-2 or TRBV6-3 and TRBJ1-2, with 7 bases identical to TRBD1. The CDR3 length is 15 residues. J was trimmed by 1 base and V by 8 bases; bases with no gene match: 10. The germline V gene encodes CDR1 MNHEY and CDR2 SVGEGT. Here the CDR3 DNA reads TGTGCCAGCGGGGAGGGACAGATCCTTAACTATGGCTACACCTTC. It codes for CASGEGQILNYGYTF.

In its sample, this clonotype was seen a few times. This chain links TRBV29-1 with TRBJ2-7; D is possibly TRBD1 or TRBD2 (6 bases each). V was shortened by 4 bases and J by 5 bases, with 15 bases between the two germline ends. The CDR3 runs 13 residues. CDR1 is SQVTM and CDR2 is ANQGSEA in the germline V gene. CDR3 DNA sequence: TGCAGCGTTGGGATCGTCGGGGGCAACGAGCAGTACTTC. The encoded protein is CSVGIVGGNEQYF.

In this sample, this clonotype turned up a few times. The chain links TRBV10-1 to TRBJ2-3; D remains ambiguous. There are 13 residues in the CDR3. CDR1 and CDR2 from the germline V gene are WNHNN and SYGVQD (reference sequence). V lost 6 bases to trimming and J lost 0 bases, with 7 bases between them. CDR3 loop: CASRLDSTDTQYF. The CDR3 coding sequence is TGCGCCAGCAGACTCGACAGCACAGATACGCAGTATTTT.

V gene TRBV4-1 combines with J gene TRBJ2-5, with 9 bases aligning to TRBD1. V was pared by 1 base and J by 8 bases, with 14 bases of the junction left unmatched. The CDR3 has 17 residues. Germline assignment: CDR1 MGHRA and CDR2 YSYEKL. The CDR3 DNA is TGCGCCAGCAGCCAAGTCCTGGGACAGGGATTTTGGGATACCCAGTACTTC. The encoded protein is CASSQVLGQGFWDTQYF.

Many counts were recorded for this clonotype. The chain recombines TRBV5-6 with TRBJ2-7; TRBD2 agrees at 7 bases. After removal of 0 bases from V and 5 bases from J, the junction contained 11 bases not matched to a gene. Germline V gives CDR1 SGHDT, CDR2 YYEEEE. The CDR3 has 16 residues. Written as DNA, the CDR3 is TGTGCCAGCAGCTTGGAACCAGCGGGGAGACCAGACGAGCAGTACTTC. This encodes CASSLEPAGRPDEQYF.

This clonotype has only a few counts. CDR3 loop: CASSVDSGTYEQYF. The CDR3, as DNA: TGTGCCAGCAGCGTAGATTCAGGGACCTACGAGCAGTACTTC. The chain joins TRBV9 to TRBJ2-7; a weak D match, TRBD1 (5 bases). The CDR3 runs 14 residues. V lost 0 bases, J lost 2 bases, and 9 bases lay in between. CDR1 is SGDLS, CDR2 YYNGEE, per germline. Using reference TRBV9 and TRBJ2-7 for the parts outside the CDR3, the full variable domain is DSGVTQTPKHLITATGQRVTLRCSPRSGDLSVYWYQQSLDQGLQFLIQYYNGEERAKGNILERFSAQQFPDLHSELNLSSLELGDSALYFCASSVDSGTYEQYFGPGTRLTVT.

This clonotype showed up just a few times. This chain uses TRBV12-3 or TRBV12-4 with TRBJ2-2; the D is unclear. V lost 3 bases and J 6 bases, leaving 14 bases between the germline ends. The CDR3 is 15 amino acids. The CDR3 is CASSLGGPGAGELFF. The CDR3, as DNA: TGTGCCAGCAGTTTGGGCGGACCGGGCGCCGGGGAGCTGTTTTTT.

The chain couples TRBV28 to TRBJ1-1, with D unresolved. CDR3 length: 15 residues. Germline CDR1 MDHEN, CDR2 SYDVKM. V was pared by 8 bases and J by 1 base, with 17 bases between. In DNA, the CDR3 is TGTGCCAGCGGCCCCCTCGGACGGGCGAACACTGAAGCTTTCTTT. It specifies CASGPLGRANTEAFF.

This clonotype came up a few times. The genes are TRBV18 and TRBJ2-1; TRBD1 might be the D (6 bases). CDR3 length: 14 amino acids. Trimming left V 3 bases short and J 5 bases short, with 11 bases between. The V gene's germline CDR1 is KGHSH and CDR2 LQKENI. The CDR3 region has the DNA TGTGCCAGCTCACCCCGGGACACAGACAATGAGCAGTTCTTC. It translates to CASSPRDTDNEQFF.

This clonotype has more than one count but fewer than ten. Written as DNA, the CDR3 is TGTGCCAGCAGCCACATTGGGGAGACCCAGTACTTC. Translation: CASSHIGETQYF. The J gene is TRBJ2-5, the V gene TRBV3-1; D gene unclear. The ends were cut back, 3 bases at V and 5 bases at J, with 7 bases in the middle. The germline CDR1 and CDR2 sequences are LGHDT and YNNKEL (reference sequence). The length of the CDR3 is 12 residues.

This clonotype has only a few counts. The chain's CDR3 is CSARAGLTQYF. CDR3 in DNA: TGCAGTGCTAGAGCTGGGTTGACCCAGTACTTC. The chain is built from TRBV20-1 and TRBJ2-5; D not certain. The germline gives CDR1 DFQATT, CDR2 SNEGSKA (reference sequence). The CDR3 has 11 residues. Trimming cost V 1 base and J 7 bases, with 7 bases left between them.

V usage is TRBV20-1 and J usage is TRBJ2-3; D is unclear. V dropped 5 bases and J dropped 4 bases, with 10 bases sitting between them. CDR1 and CDR2 (germline): DFQATT, SNEGSKA (reference sequence). The CDR3 is 12 amino acids. CDR3 sequence reads: CSAGRTADTQYF. CDR3 DNA: TGCAGTGCTGGAAGGACCGCAGATACGCAGTATTTT.

This clonotype has just a few counts. This chain connects TRBV27 to TRBJ2-7; D gene unclear. Germline V gene lookup returns CDR1 MNHEY and CDR2 SMNVEV (reference sequence). This CDR3 spans 13 amino acids. Trimming left V 2 bases short and J 4 bases short, with 9 bases between. This CDR3 is CASSLLTRYEQYF. CDR3 in DNA: TGTGCCAGCAGTTTACTAACCCGGTACGAGCAGTACTTC.